The 5 T cell receptor beta chains in this list originate from one sample, sequenced in a study of T cells after yellow fever vaccination. TCRdb reanalysed the 5' RACE reads using MiXCR and keeps one entry per CDR3 protein. The repertoire holds more than 35,000 distinct CDR3 sequences, 6% to 7% seen once, with 15% in the top ten. The sequencing here drew on CD8+ T cells not binding an NS4B(214-222) dextramer, sorted from PBMCs, taken 45 days after the yellow fever booster vaccination. The receptors stem from a man younger than 40 who received the YFV17D yellow fever vaccine.

In this sample, this clonotype turned up many times. J is TRBJ2-3 and V is TRBV3-1; the D is unclear. Germline V CDR1 and CDR2: LGHDT, YNNKEL (reference sequence). V lost 0 bases and J lost 6, with 7 bases in between. The CDR3 covers 13 residues. Here the CDR3 reads CASSQEPRDTQYF. The DNA for the CDR3 is TGTGCCAGCAGCCAAGAGCCCCGGGATACGCAGTATTTT.

The chain links TRBV5-1 to TRBJ2-1, with 9 nucleotides matching TRBD2. V was clipped by 0 bases and J by 8 bases; unmatched bases: 12. CDR1 is SGHRS, CDR2 YFSETQ, per germline. This CDR3 is 17 amino acids long. CDR3 amino acids: CASSLDASGEGLYEQFF. The CDR3 DNA sequence: TGCGCCAGCAGCTTGGATGCTAGCGGGGAGGGTTTGTATGAGCAGTTCTTC.

The chain links TRBV10-1 to TRBJ2-1; no definite D call. The CDR3 contains 14 residues. With 4 bases removed from V and 5 bases from J, the gap between germline ends came to 12 bases. Looked up from germline, CDR1 is WNHNN and CDR2 is SYGVQD (reference sequence). Here the CDR3 DNA reads TGCGCCAGCAGTGCAGTTGGCTCGAACAATGAGCAGTTCTTC. Translation: CASSAVGSNNEQFF.

This clonotype came up many times. The chain combines TRBV29-1 with TRBJ2-1; TRBD2 matches at 11 bases. Germline lookup yields CDR1 SQVTM and CDR2 ANQGSEA. The CDR3 is made up of 16 amino acids. Trimming took 0 bases from V and 4 from J; bases not matched to a gene: 5. The CDR3, as DNA: TGCAGCGTTGAAGATCTCGTAGCGGGAGGGTACAATGAGCAGTTCTTC. Amino acids: CSVEDLVAGGYNEQFF.

This clonotype was detected many times. The CDR3 DNA reads TGTGCCAGCAGCTTAGGGGGAGCAGAATCTGGAAACACCATATATTTT. Translation gives CASSLGGAESGNTIYF. The rearrangement joins TRBV7-6 to TRBJ1-3; no clear D gene. Trimming shortened V by 1 base and J by 1 base, and 11 bases separated the two germline ends. The CDR3 sequence is 16 residues long. Germline V gene lookup returns CDR1 SGHVS and CDR2 FNYEAQ.